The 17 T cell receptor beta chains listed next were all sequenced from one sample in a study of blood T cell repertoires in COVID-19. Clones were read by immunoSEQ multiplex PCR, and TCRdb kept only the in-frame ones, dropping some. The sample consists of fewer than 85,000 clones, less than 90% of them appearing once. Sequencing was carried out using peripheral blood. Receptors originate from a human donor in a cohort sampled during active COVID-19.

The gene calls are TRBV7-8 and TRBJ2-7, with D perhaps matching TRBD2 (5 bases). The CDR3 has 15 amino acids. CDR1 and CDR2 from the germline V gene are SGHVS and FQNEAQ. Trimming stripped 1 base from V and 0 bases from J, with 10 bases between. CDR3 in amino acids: CASSLVLGSSYEQYF. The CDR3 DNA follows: TGTGCCAGCAGCTTAGTTCTGGGGAGCTCCTACGAGCAGTACTTC.

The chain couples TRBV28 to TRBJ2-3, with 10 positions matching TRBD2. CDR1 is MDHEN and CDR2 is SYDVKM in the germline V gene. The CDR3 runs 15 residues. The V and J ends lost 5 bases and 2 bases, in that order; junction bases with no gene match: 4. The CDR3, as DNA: TGTGCCAGCAGTAGCGGGAGGGGGGCCACAGATACGCAGTATTTT. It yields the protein CASSSGRGATDTQYF.

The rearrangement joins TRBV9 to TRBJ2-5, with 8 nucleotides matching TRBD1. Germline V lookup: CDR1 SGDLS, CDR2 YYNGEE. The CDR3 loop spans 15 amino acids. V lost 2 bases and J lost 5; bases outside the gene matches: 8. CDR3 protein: CASSVQTGGRETQYF. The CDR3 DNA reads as TGTGCCAGCAGCGTGCAAACAGGGGGTCGGGAGACCCAGTACTTC.

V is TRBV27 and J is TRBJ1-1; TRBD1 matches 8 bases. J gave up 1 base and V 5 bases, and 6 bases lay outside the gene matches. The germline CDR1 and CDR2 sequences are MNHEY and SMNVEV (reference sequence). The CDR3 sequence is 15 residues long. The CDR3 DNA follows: TGTGCCAGCAGTCCACGGACAGGGACGAACACTGAAGCTTTCTTT. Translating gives CASSPRTGTNTEAFF.

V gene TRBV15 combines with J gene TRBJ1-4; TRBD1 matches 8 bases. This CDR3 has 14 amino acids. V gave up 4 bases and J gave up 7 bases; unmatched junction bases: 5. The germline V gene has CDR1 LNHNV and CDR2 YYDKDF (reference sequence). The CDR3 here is CATSIGQGGEKLFF. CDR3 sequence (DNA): TGTGCCACCAGCATTGGACAGGGCGGTGAAAAACTGTTTTTT. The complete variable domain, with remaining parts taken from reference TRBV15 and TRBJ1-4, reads DAMVIQNPRYQVTQFGKPVTLSCSQTLNHNVMYWYQQKSSQAPKLLFHYYDKDFNNEADTPDNFQSRRPNTSFCFLDIRSPGLGDTAMYLCATSIGQGGEKLFFGSGTQLSVL.

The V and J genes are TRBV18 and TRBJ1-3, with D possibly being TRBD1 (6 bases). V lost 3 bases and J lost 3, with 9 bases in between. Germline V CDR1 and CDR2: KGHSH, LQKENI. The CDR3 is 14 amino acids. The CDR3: CASSPNRDGNTIYF. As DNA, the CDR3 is TGTGCCAGCTCACCTAACAGGGATGGAAACACCATATATTTT.

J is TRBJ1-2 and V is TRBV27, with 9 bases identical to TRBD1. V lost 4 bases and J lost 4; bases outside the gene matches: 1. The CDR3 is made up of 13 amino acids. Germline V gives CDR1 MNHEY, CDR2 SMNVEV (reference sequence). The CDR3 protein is CASSWGQGYGYTF. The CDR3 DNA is TGTGCCAGCAGTTGGGGACAGGGCTATGGCTACACCTTC.

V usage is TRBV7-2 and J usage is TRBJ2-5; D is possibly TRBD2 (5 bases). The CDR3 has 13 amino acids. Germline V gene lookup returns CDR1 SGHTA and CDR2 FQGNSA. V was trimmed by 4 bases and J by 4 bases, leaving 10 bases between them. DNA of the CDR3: TGTGCCAGCAGCTCCCGGACTGGAGAGACCCAGTACTTC. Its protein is CASSSRTGETQYF.

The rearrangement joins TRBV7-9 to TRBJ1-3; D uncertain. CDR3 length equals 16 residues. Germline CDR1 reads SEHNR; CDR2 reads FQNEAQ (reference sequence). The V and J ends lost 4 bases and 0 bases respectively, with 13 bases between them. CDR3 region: CASSSPNGISGNTIYF. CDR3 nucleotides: TGTGCCAGCAGCTCCCCCAACGGGATCTCTGGAAACACCATATATTTT. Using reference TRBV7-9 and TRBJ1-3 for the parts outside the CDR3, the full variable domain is DTGVSQNPRHKITKRGQNVTFRCDPISEHNRLYWYRQTLGQGPEFLTYFQNEAQLEKSRLLSDRFSAERPKGSFSTLEIQRTEQGDSAMYLCASSSPNGISGNTIYFGEGSWLTVV.

The CDR3 sequence is CASSLGGSYEQYF. The CDR3 nucleotides read TGTGCCAGCAGCCTTGGAGGTTCCTACGAGCAGTACTTC. The rearrangement joins TRBV25-1 to TRBJ2-7; maybe TRBD2 (5 bases). The germline V gene encodes CDR1 MGHDK and CDR2 SYGVNS. The CDR3 has 13 amino acids. V was pared by 6 bases and J by 1 base, with 10 bases between.

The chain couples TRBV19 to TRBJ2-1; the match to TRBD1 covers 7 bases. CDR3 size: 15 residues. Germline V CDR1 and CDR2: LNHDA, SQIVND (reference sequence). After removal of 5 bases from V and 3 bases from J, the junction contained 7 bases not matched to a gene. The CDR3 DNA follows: TGTGCCAGTAGTCACGGGACAGATCACTACAATGAGCAGTTCTTC. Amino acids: CASSHGTDHYNEQFF. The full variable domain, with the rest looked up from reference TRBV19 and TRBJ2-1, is DGGITQSPKYLFRKEGQNVTLSCEQNLNHDAMYWYRQDPGQGLRLIYYSQIVNDFQKGDIAEGYSVSREKKESFPLTVTSAQKNPTAFYLCASSHGTDHYNEQFFGPGTRLTVL.

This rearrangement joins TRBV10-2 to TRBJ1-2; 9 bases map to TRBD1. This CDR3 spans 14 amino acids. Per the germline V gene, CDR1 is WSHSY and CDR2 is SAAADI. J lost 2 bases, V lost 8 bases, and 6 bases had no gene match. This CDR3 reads CASYGTGQNYGYTF. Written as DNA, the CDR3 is TGCGCCAGCTACGGGACAGGGCAAAACTATGGCTACACCTTC.

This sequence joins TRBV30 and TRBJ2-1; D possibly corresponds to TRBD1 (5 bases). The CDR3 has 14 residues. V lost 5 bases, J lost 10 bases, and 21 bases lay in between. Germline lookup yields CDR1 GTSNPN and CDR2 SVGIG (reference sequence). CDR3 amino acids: CAWLGLGGRGEQFF. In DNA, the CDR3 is TGTGCCTGGCTAGGCCTCGGTGGTAGGGGAGAGCAGTTCTTC.

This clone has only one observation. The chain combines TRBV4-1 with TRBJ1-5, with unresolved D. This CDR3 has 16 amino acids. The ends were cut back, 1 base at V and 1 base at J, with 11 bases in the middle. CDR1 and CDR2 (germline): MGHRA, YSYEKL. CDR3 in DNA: TGCGCCAGCAGCCAAGTAGCCGGGGAGAGCAATCAGCCCCAGCATTTT. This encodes CASSQVAGESNQPQHF.

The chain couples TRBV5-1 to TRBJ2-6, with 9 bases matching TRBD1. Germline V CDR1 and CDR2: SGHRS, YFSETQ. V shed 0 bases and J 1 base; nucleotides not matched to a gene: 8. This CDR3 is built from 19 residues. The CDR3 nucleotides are TGCGCCAGCAGCTTGGGGACAGGGGCGGGATTGTCTGGGGCCAACGTCCTGACTTTC. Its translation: CASSLGTGAGLSGANVLTF. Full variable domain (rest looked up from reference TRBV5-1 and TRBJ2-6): KAGVTQTPRYLIKTRGQQVTLSCSPISGHRSVSWYQQTPGQGLQFLFEYFSETQRNKGNFPGRFSGRQFSNSRSEMNVSTLELGDSALYLCASSLGTGAGLSGANVLTFGAGSRLTVL.

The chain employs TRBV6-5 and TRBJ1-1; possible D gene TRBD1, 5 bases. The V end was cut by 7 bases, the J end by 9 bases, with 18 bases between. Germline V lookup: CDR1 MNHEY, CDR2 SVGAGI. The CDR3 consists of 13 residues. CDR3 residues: CASTRGSGGKAFF. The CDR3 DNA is TGTGCCAGCACCCGGGGGTCGGGAGGAAAAGCTTTCTTT.

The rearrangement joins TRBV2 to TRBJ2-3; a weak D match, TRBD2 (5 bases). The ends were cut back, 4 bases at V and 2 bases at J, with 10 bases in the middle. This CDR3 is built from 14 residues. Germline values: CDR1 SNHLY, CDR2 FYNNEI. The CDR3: CASSVETTTDTQYF. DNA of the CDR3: TGTGCCAGCAGTGTTGAGACTACCACAGATACGCAGTATTTT.